This T cell receptor (beta chain) was identified in a study of immune cell composition in non-small cell lung cancer. On this clone: Antigen specificity is unknown.

Study results and limitations: Tumour-associated clones >0.5% occurred in 33% of adenocarcinomas, about four fifths of squamous. Tumour-reactive clones were not shown to match dominant in vivo tumour clones. Top 10 clone scores and clonality were higher in squamous than adenocarcinoma.

Germline V gene sequence: CDR1 GTSNPN, CDR2 SVGIG (reference sequence). The CDR3 is 13 residues long. V lost 3 bases and J 8 bases, leaving 11 bases between the germline ends. DNA was extracted from unsorted cell suspensions stored frozen. This table comes from immunoSEQ multiplex PCR, and its TCRdb copy is limited to in-frame clones, with some not included. The table shows 8,000 or so clones, with roughly 65% occurring only once. Sequenced input: lung tumor tissue. The V gene is TRBV30, the J gene TRBJ1-6; a weak D match, TRBD1 (5 bases). The source of this sequence is a human donor with non-small cell lung cancer. The CDR3 DNA sequence: TGTGCCTGGAGACAGGAAGGGGATTCACCCCTCCACTTT. This codes for CAWRQEGDSPLHF.